Below, 18 T cell receptor beta chains from the same sample are listed, as sequenced in a study of blood T cell repertoires in COVID-19. The table came from immunoSEQ multiplex PCR; TCRdb's copy has only in-frame clones and leaves some out. Of some 250,000 clones listed, around 89% are singletons. The sample consisted of PBMCs or T cells enriched from blood (not recorded which). These receptors all stem from a man between 40 and 49 years old who had recovered from COVID-19.

The chain combines TRBV19 with TRBJ2-1, with TRBD1 matching over 7 bases. CDR1 is LNHDA and CDR2 is SQIVND in the germline V gene (reference sequence). The CDR3 extends over 16 amino acids. With V trimmed by 0 bases and J by 4 bases, 6 bases remained unmatched. In nucleotides, the CDR3 is TGTGCCAGTAGTATAGATCCAGGGGGTGAGTACAATGAGCAGTTCTTC. Translation: CASSIDPGGEYNEQFF.

The V gene is TRBV15, the J gene TRBJ1-1; 9 bases map to TRBD1. The CDR3 has 16 amino acids. V dropped 1 base and J dropped 1; count of bases not matched to a gene: 4. Looked up from germline, CDR1 is LNHNV and CDR2 is YYDKDF (reference sequence). Written as DNA, the CDR3 is TGTGCCACCAGCAGAGTGTGGGGACAGGGGAACACTGAAGCTTTCTTT. Its translation: CATSRVWGQGNTEAFF.

The CDR3 spells CSVESRAYGYTF. As DNA, the CDR3 is TGCAGCGTCGAATCGAGGGCATATGGCTACACCTTC. This rearrangement joins TRBV29-1 to TRBJ1-2; D not resolved. Trimming pared 6 bases from V and 5 bases from J, leaving 13 bases between. Germline CDR1 reads SQVTM; CDR2 reads ANQGSEA. This CDR3 spans 12 amino acids.

This chain joins TRBV19 and TRBJ1-2; TRBD1 agrees at 9 bases. The J segment lost 7 bases and the V segment lost 3 bases, leaving 15 bases of the junction unmatched. In germline, CDR1 is LNHDA, CDR2 SQIVND (reference sequence). CDR3 size: 17 residues. The CDR3 sequence: CASSMLSPGQGRGGYTF. The CDR3 coding sequence is TGTGCCAGTAGTATGCTTTCACCGGGACAGGGAAGAGGTGGCTACACCTTC.

This sequence joins TRBV5-1 and TRBJ2-5; TRBD2 matches 10 bases. Trimming removed 5 bases from V and 5 bases from J; junction bases left unmatched: 3. The CDR3 covers 13 residues. CDR1 and CDR2 (germline): SGHRS, YFSETQ. The CDR3 DNA reads TGCGCCAGCAGAGAGGGACTAGCGGAGACCCAGTACTTC. Protein product: CASREGLAETQYF.

The chain carries TRBV29-1 and TRBJ2-7; TRBD1 matches at 9 bases. Trimming removed 3 bases from V and 2 bases from J; junction bases left unmatched: 5. The CDR3 length is 14 residues. The germline V gene has CDR1 SQVTM and CDR2 ANQGSEA. The CDR3 loop reads CSVDETGGTYEQYF. As DNA, the CDR3 is TGCAGCGTTGACGAGACAGGGGGGACCTACGAGCAGTACTTC.

This chain links TRBV3-1 (or the pseudogene TRBV3-2) with TRBJ2-7; TRBD2 matches at 8 bases. V was pared by 0 bases and J by 2 bases, with 6 bases of the junction left unmatched. There are 16 residues in the CDR3. CDR1 and CDR2 (germline): LGHDT, YNNKEL (reference sequence). The CDR3 DNA is TGTGCCAGCAGCCAAGATTCGGGGGGGACCCCCTACGAGCAGTACTTC. As protein: CASSQDSGGTPYEQYF.

J is TRBJ2-1 and V is TRBV5-6; TRBD2 matches at 12 bases. The CDR3 sequence is 15 residues long. Germline lookup yields CDR1 SGHDT and CDR2 YYEEEE. Trimming removed 4 bases from V and 3 bases from J; junction bases left unmatched: 2. CDR3 nucleotides: TGTGCCAGCAGCCAGACTAGCGGGGGCTACAATGAGCAGTTCTTC. This encodes CASSQTSGGYNEQFF.

This chain connects TRBV19 to TRBJ2-6, with D possibly matching TRBD2 (6 bases). V lost 5 bases and J 0 bases, leaving 8 bases between the germline ends. Germline V gene sequence: CDR1 LNHDA, CDR2 SQIVND (reference sequence). CDR3 size: 15 residues. The CDR3 spells CASSATSSGANVLTF. The CDR3 DNA sequence: TGTGCCAGTAGTGCGACTAGCTCTGGGGCCAACGTCCTGACTTTC.

V usage is TRBV28 and J usage is TRBJ2-1; D ambiguous. The CDR3 loop spans 15 amino acids. V lost 6 bases to trimming and J lost 7 bases, with 19 bases between them. Germline lookup yields CDR1 MDHEN and CDR2 SYDVKM. In DNA form, the CDR3 reads TGTGCCAGCAGCCCACCTCTGGCCCTGGAGAATGAGCAGTTCTTC. It is translated as CASSPPLALENEQFF. Full variable domain (missing parts from reference TRBV28 and TRBJ2-1): DVKVTQSSRYLVKRTGEKVFLECVQDMDHENMFWYRQDPGLGLRLIYFSYDVKMKEKGDIPEGYSVSREKKERFSLILESASTNQTSMYLCASSPPLALENEQFFGPGTRLTVL.

The chain combines TRBV28 with TRBJ2-1, with 9 positions matching TRBD2. V shed 7 bases, J shed 4 bases, and the junction held 5 bases outside the gene matches. Germline loops: CDR1 MDHEN, CDR2 SYDVKM. The CDR3 has 14 amino acids. The CDR3 region is CASTRLADYNEQFF. CDR3 in DNA: TGTGCCAGCACGAGACTAGCGGATTACAATGAGCAGTTCTTC.

This clone was seen more than once but under ten times. This rearrangement joins TRBV28 to TRBJ1-1, with unresolved D. Trimming pared 2 bases from V and 3 bases from J, leaving 16 bases between. CDR3 length: 16 residues. Germline V gives CDR1 MDHEN, CDR2 SYDVKM. CDR3 nucleotide sequence: TGTGCCAGCAGTTTACGGCCACTACCTCGGGACACTGAAGCTTTCTTT. It encodes CASSLRPLPRDTEAFF. The whole variable domain, remainder taken from reference TRBV28 and TRBJ1-1, is DVKVTQSSRYLVKRTGEKVFLECVQDMDHENMFWYRQDPGLGLRLIYFSYDVKMKEKGDIPEGYSVSREKKERFSLILESASTNQTSMYLCASSLRPLPRDTEAFFGQGTRLTVV.

This chain joins TRBV11-2 and TRBJ2-1, with 8 bases fitting TRBD1. Germline V CDR1 and CDR2: SGHAT, FQNNGV. The CDR3 is 14 residues long. Trimming took 5 bases from V and 8 from J; bases not matched to a gene: 8. CDR3 region: CASSPTTGEHEQFF. The CDR3 DNA is TGTGCCAGCAGCCCAACGACAGGGGAGCATGAGCAGTTCTTC.

The CDR3 coding sequence is TGTGCCAGCAGCTCCCGGTCGGGGCTAGCGGGAGCCGGGGAGCTGTTTTTT. It yields the protein CASSSRSGLAGAGELFF. J is TRBJ2-2 and V is TRBV7-2, with 10 bases that match TRBD2. V lost 4 bases and J lost 6; bases outside the gene matches: 11. CDR3 length: 17 residues. Germline V gene data show CDR1 as SGHTA and CDR2 as FQGNSA. The whole variable domain, remainder taken from reference TRBV7-2 and TRBJ2-2, is GAGVSQSPSNKVTEKGKDVELRCDPISGHTALYWYRQSLGQGLEFLIYFQGNSAPDKSGLPSDRFSAERTGGSVSTLTIQRTQQEDSAVYLCASSSRSGLAGAGELFFGEGSRLTVL.

The rearrangement joins TRBV10-3 to TRBJ2-7; D gene uncertain. CDR1 is ENHRY, CDR2 SYGVKD, per germline. The CDR3 totals 15 residues. V lost 0 bases and J 6 bases, leaving 15 bases between the germline ends. CDR3 in amino acids: CAISESLSGLSEQYF. As DNA, the CDR3 is TGTGCCATCAGTGAGTCTCTTTCAGGTTTGTCCGAGCAGTACTTC.

This sequence joins TRBV4-1 and TRBJ2-1, with D unresolved. The length of the CDR3 is 13 residues. Germline V gene data show CDR1 as MGHRA and CDR2 as YSYEKL. The germline V and J ends were trimmed by 0 bases and 6 bases, with 6 bases remaining between them. CDR3 in DNA: TGCGCCAGCAGCCAAGAGGTCAGCAATGAGCAGTTCTTC. It yields the protein CASSQEVSNEQFF.

The chain employs TRBV5-1 and TRBJ1-2; 8 bases map to TRBD1. The length of the CDR3 is 13 residues. In germline, CDR1 is SGHRS, CDR2 YFSETQ. V shed 5 bases and J 5 bases; nucleotides not matched to a gene: 5. CDR3 DNA: TGCGCCAGCAGGATCGGGACAGGTTATGGCTACACCTTC. It encodes CASRIGTGYGYTF.

The chain carries TRBV29-1 and TRBJ2-6; 7 bases are a match to TRBD1. V gave up 7 bases and J gave up 4 bases; unmatched junction bases: 13. The germline CDR1 and CDR2 sequences are SQVTM and ANQGSEA. CDR3 length equals 16 residues. The CDR3 nucleotides are TGCAGCGCGAGGTCCCAACAGGGGCAAGGGGCCAACGTCCTGACTTTC. Its protein product is CSARSQQGQGANVLTF.